The next 9 T cell receptor beta chains were all read from a single sample in a study of blood T cell repertoires in COVID-19. Assay: immunoSEQ multiplex PCR; the TCRdb copy retains only in-frame clones and omits some. This repertoire shows some 250,000 clones, 81% found once; its top ten account for 2.5% to 3%. Source material: peripheral blood. Source of these receptors: a woman aged 60 to 75 with active or convalescent COVID-19.

The V gene is TRBV2, the J gene TRBJ2-2; TRBD2 might be the D (5 bases). V dropped 6 bases and J dropped 0 bases, with 11 bases sitting between them. Germline-derived CDR1 and CDR2 are SNHLY and FYNNEI. There are 15 residues in the CDR3. The CDR3 sequence: CASSQLVSNTGELFF. The DNA for the CDR3 is TGTGCCAGCAGCCAACTAGTCTCGAACACCGGGGAGCTGTTTTTT.

The chain uses TRBV7-3 and TRBJ2-7, with 10 bases aligning to TRBD1. V shed 3 bases, J shed 5 bases, and the junction held 1 base outside the gene matches. CDR3 length: 13 amino acids. CDR1 is SGHTA and CDR2 is FQGTGA in the germline V gene. Here the CDR3 DNA reads TGTGCCAGCAGCTTGACAGGGGGCAACGAGCAGTACTTC. Amino acid sequence: CASSLTGGNEQYF.

This chain uses TRBV4-3 with TRBJ1-1, with D possibly TRBD1 on 5 matching bases. The CDR3 has 14 amino acids. V shed 4 bases and J shed 7 bases, with 16 bases lying between them. Looked up from germline, CDR1 is LGHNA and CDR2 is YSLEER. The CDR3 is CASSRTSGGVEAFF. The CDR3 DNA follows: TGCGCCAGCAGCCGAACTTCGGGGGGAGTTGAAGCTTTCTTT.

This clone was seen a few times. This chain links TRBV5-1 with TRBJ1-4, with D possibly TRBD1 on 6 matching bases. Trimming removed 0 bases at V and 8 bases at J, with 17 bases between. The CDR3 consists of 16 residues. Germline loops: CDR1 SGHRS, CDR2 YFSETQ. Written as DNA, the CDR3 is TGCGCCAGCAGCTTGGAAGACGGTCGTAGGGGGGAAAAACTGTTTTTT. Translating gives CASSLEDGRRGEKLFF. Full variable domain (outside the CDR3, taken from reference TRBV5-1 and TRBJ1-4): KAGVTQTPRYLIKTRGQQVTLSCSPISGHRSVSWYQQTPGQGLQFLFEYFSETQRNKGNFPGRFSGRQFSNSRSEMNVSTLELGDSALYLCASSLEDGRRGEKLFFGSGTQLSVL.

The chain combines TRBV4-3 with TRBJ2-7; TRBD1 is a possible D gene (5 bases). CDR1 is LGHNA, CDR2 YSLEER, per germline. The CDR3 length is 15 residues. The V end lost 0 bases, the J end lost 1 base, and 10 bases lay between the germline ends. CDR3 region: CASSQDTGLSYEQYF. The CDR3 bases are TGCGCCAGCAGCCAAGATACAGGTCTATCCTACGAGCAGTACTTC.

The J gene is TRBJ1-5, the V gene TRBV29-1; D remains unclear. This CDR3 has 17 residues. Germline CDR1 and CDR2: SQVTM and ANQGSEA. V was shortened by 0 bases and J by 1 base, with 16 bases between the two germline ends. CDR3 protein: CSVEDGPAGGSNQPQHF. CDR3 coding DNA: TGCAGCGTTGAAGATGGCCCGGCAGGAGGGAGCAATCAGCCCCAGCATTTT.

This sequence joins TRBV7-2 and TRBJ2-5; 7 positions match TRBD1. The CDR3 consists of 13 residues. V dropped 4 bases and J dropped 5; count of bases not matched to a gene: 4. The germline V gene has CDR1 SGHTA and CDR2 FQGNSA. CDR3 nucleotides: TGTGCCAGCAGCTCGACCAGGGGGGAGACCCAGTACTTC. It is translated as CASSSTRGETQYF.

The V gene is TRBV7-9, the J gene TRBJ2-3, with a possible D match to TRBD2 (7 bases). The germline V and J ends were trimmed by 6 bases and 2 bases, with 12 bases remaining between them. The CDR3 length is 14 residues. The germline gives CDR1 SEHNR, CDR2 FQNEAQ (reference sequence). The CDR3 bases are TGTGCCAGCAGGGAGGGGGGGGTCACAGATACGCAGTATTTT. Its translation is CASREGGVTDTQYF.

This chain uses TRBV6-5 with TRBJ1-6, with 9 bases fitting TRBD1. V lost 7 bases to trimming and J lost 10 bases; unmatched junction nucleotides: 11. Germline assignment: CDR1 MNHEY and CDR2 SVGAGI. The CDR3 totals 15 residues. The CDR3, as DNA: TGTGCCAGCATGTTGGACAGGGGCCTCTACTCACCCCTCCACTTT. Its protein product is CASMLDRGLYSPLHF.